Listed below are T cell receptor beta chains from one sample, sequenced in a study of cytomegalovirus exposure and HLA in healthy donors. Measured with immunoSEQ multiplex PCR; TCRdb has only the in-frame clones, and not every one. The sample lists roughly 80,000 clones; about two thirds were seen once. Sequenced material: PBMCs. The origin of the receptors is a woman aged 50 to 65 in good health and CMV-seropositive. Both conserved end residues are part of each CDR3. A D gene is named only where the DNA matches it firmly. A clone size is listed for some rows: how often the clone was seen (once, few, many), or a class if it is expanded.

j_gene | abundance | d_gene | v_gene | CDR3aa | CDR3nt
TRBJ1-5 | once | - | TRBV5-5 | CASSPLPSGIYSNQPQHF | TGTGCCAGCAGCCCCCTCCCATCAGGCATCTATAGCAATCAGCCCCAGCATTTT
TRBJ2-4 | - | - | TRBV6-1 | CASSEETNLAKNIQYF | TGTGCCAGCAGTGAAGAAACTAACCTAGCCAAAAACATTCAGTACTTC
TRBJ2-1 | - | TRBD2 | TRBV5-1 | CASSLAAQLAGLNEQFF | TGCGCCAGCAGCTTGGCCGCCCAACTAGCGGGACTGAATGAGCAGTTCTTC
TRBJ1-4 | - | TRBD1 | TRBV7-2 | CASSLSPPGTGLGKLFF | TGTGCCAGCAGCTTAAGCCCCCCTGGGACAGGGCTGGGAAAACTGTTTTTT
TRBJ2-4 | few | TRBD1 | TRBV11-2 | CASSSPTGGTLAKNIQYF | TGTGCCAGCAGCTCCCCCACAGGGGGGACGTTAGCCAAAAACATTCAGTACTTC
TRBJ2-5 | once | TRBD2 | TRBV19 | CASSIGGEVQETQYF | TGTGCCAGTAGTATCGGGGGGGAGGTACAAGAGACCCAGTACTTC
TRBJ1-1 | - | TRBD1 | TRBV18 | CASSQGAQDTEAFF | TGTGCCAGCTCACAGGGGGCGCAGGACACTGAAGCTTTCTTT
TRBJ1-6 | - | - | TRBV14 | CASRDWGGSPLHF | TGTGCCAGCAGGGATTGGGGGGGATCACCCCTCCACTTT
TRBJ1-2 | - | - | TRBV5-1 | CASSGPKGYTF | TGCGCCAGCAGCGGCCCAAAGGGCTACACCTTC
TRBJ1-2 | few | TRBD1 | TRBV5-6 | CASSLGPGGYGYTF | TGTGCCAGCAGCTTGGGTCCAGGGGGCTATGGCTACACCTTC
TRBJ2-2 | - | - | TRBV7-9 | CASLGFVGKRNGELFF | TGTGCCAGCCTAGGGTTTGTGGGGAAGCGGAACGGGGAGCTGTTTTTT
TRBJ2-1 | once | - | TRBV7-9 | CASSFEGYNEQFF | TGTGCCAGCAGCTTCGAGGGATACAATGAGCAGTTCTTC
TRBJ2-3 | - | TRBD1 | TRBV5-1 | CASSGTGQGAEKFTDTQYF | TGCGCCAGCAGCGGAACGGGACAGGGGGCTGAGAAGTTCACAGATACGCAGTATTTT
TRBJ1-6 | - | - | TRBV5-4 | CASSLSGNNSPLHF | TGTGCCAGCAGCTTGTCAGGGAACAATTCACCCCTCCACTTT
TRBJ1-2 | - | - | TRBV7-2 | CASSSPGTSNYGYTF | TGTGCCAGCAGCAGTCCCGGGACATCTAACTATGGCTACACCTTC
TRBJ1-2 | few | - | TRBV9 | CASSVGVDRFYGYTF | TGTGCCAGCAGCGTAGGGGTCGACAGATTCTATGGCTACACCTTC
TRBJ2-7 | - | TRBD1 | TRBV7-3 | CASSSGQGNYEQYF | TGTGCCAGCAGCTCCGGACAGGGGAACTACGAGCAGTACTTC
TRBJ1-1 | - | - | TRBV4-2 | CASSQAGAGSLNTEAFF | TGTGCCAGCAGCCAAGCAGGGGCGGGTTCACTCAACACTGAAGCTTTCTTT
TRBJ1-1 | - | - | TRBV29-1 | CSGLRLQDAVYMNTEAFF | TGCAGCGGCCTCCGGCTACAGGACGCGGTATACATGAACACTGAAGCTTTCTTT
TRBJ2-2 | - | TRBD1 | TRBV10-3 | CAIRTGDTGELFF | TGTGCCATCAGAACAGGGGACACCGGGGAGCTGTTTTTT
TRBJ2-1 | - | TRBD2 | TRBV7-6 | CASSLTSGGAFSEQFF | TGTGCCAGCAGCTTAACTAGCGGGGGGGCCTTTAGTGAGCAGTTCTTC
TRBJ2-1 | once | TRBD2 | TRBV25-1 | CASSPGLADYNEQFF | TGTGCCAGCAGCCCGGGACTAGCGGATTACAATGAGCAGTTCTTC
TRBJ2-1 | - | - | TRBV5-6 | CASSLAPDNEQFF | TGTGCCAGCAGCCTGGCCCCCGACAATGAGCAGTTCTTC
TRBJ2-3 | - | - | TRBV29-1 | CSTTGRGTDTQYF | TGCAGTACGACAGGACGGGGCACAGATACGCAGTATTTT
TRBJ2-3 | few | - | TRBV5-6 | CASSARFRSDTQYF | TGTGCCAGCAGCGCGAGGTTCCGAAGCGATACGCAGTATTTT
TRBJ1-4 | few | - | TRBV5-5 | CASSPNRERSEKLFF | TGTGCCAGCAGCCCGAACAGGGAAAGGAGTGAAAAACTGTTTTTT
TRBJ1-6 | - | TRBD1 | TRBV9 | CASRPGQDNSPLHF | TGTGCCAGCCGCCCGGGACAGGATAATTCACCCCTCCACTTT
TRBJ2-5 | - | - | TRBV7-9 | CSSSFGTQYF | TGTTCCAGCAGCTTCGGGACCCAGTACTTC
TRBJ1-2 | - | - | TRBV6-1 | CASSEAGGRDGYTF | TGTGCCAGCAGTGAAGCGGGAGGGAGGGATGGCTACACCTTC
TRBJ2-2 | few | TRBD2 | TRBV5-6 | CASSLSGGRTGELFF | TGTGCCAGCAGCCTTAGCGGGGGGAGAACCGGGGAGCTGTTTTTT
TRBJ2-5 | - | - | TRBV28 | CASSLGRIQETQYF | TGTGCCAGCAGCCTGGGGCGGATTCAAGAGACCCAGTACTTC
TRBJ1-1 | - | - | TRBV4-2 | CASSPHRFLVGTEAFF | TGTGCCAGCAGCCCGCATCGGTTCTTGGTTGGTACTGAAGCTTTCTTT
TRBJ2-5 | - | TRBD2 | TRBV11-2 | CASSFAGEETQYF | TGTGCCAGCAGCTTCGCGGGAGAAGAGACCCAGTACTTC
TRBJ2-7 | few | TRBD2 | TRBV9 | CASSPRLAGYEQYF | TGTGCCAGCAGCCCCCGACTAGCGGGCTACGAGCAGTACTTC
TRBJ1-2 | - | TRBD1 | TRBV28 | CASSPPGQGAGGYTF | TGTGCCAGCAGTCCCCCGGGACAGGGGGCTGGTGGCTACACCTTC
TRBJ2-5 | - | TRBD2 | TRBV27 | CASSSLRLAGGQETQYF | TGTGCCAGCAGTTCCCTCCGACTAGCGGGGGGACAAGAGACCCAGTACTTC
TRBJ1-1 | - | - | TRBV5-1 | CASSPHQVTEAFF | TGCGCCAGCAGCCCACACCAGGTTACTGAAGCTTTCTTT
TRBJ1-2 | once | - | TRBV5-6 | CASSQSGPAGGYTF | TGTGCCAGCAGCCAGAGTGGGCCAGCGGGCGGCTACACCTTC
TRBJ1-2 | - | - | TRBV9 | CASSSFPDSQPRTF | TGTGCCAGCAGCTCCTTTCCGGACTCCCAGCCAAGGACCTTC
TRBJ1-4 | - | - | TRBV5-1 | CASLPLPGRGEKLFF | TGCGCCAGCCTACCATTGCCAGGGAGGGGTGAAAAACTGTTTTTT
TRBJ2-1 | - | - | TRBV7-2 | CASSLGRGGYNEQFF | TGTGCCAGCAGCTTAGGGAGAGGGGGCTACAATGAGCAGTTCTTC
TRBJ2-5 | - | TRBD2 | TRBV5-1 | CASSLGASGGKETQYF | TGCGCCAGCAGCTTGGGGGCTAGCGGGGGTAAAGAGACCCAGTACTTC
TRBJ1-2 | - | - | TRBV4-2 | CASSRMSEGGYTF | TGTGCCAGCAGCCGGATGTCGGAGGGGGGCTACACCTTC
TRBJ2-3 | - | TRBD2 | TRBV28 | CASPRAGESTDTQYF | TGTGCCAGCCCCCGGGCGGGGGAGAGCACAGATACGCAGTATTTT
TRBJ2-1 | - | - | TRBV11-2 | CASSTLYNEQFF | TGTGCCAGCAGCACTCTTTATAATGAGCAGTTCTTC
TRBJ2-5 | - | TRBD2 | TRBV11-2 | CASSLYGGGPQETQYF | TGTGCCAGCAGCTTATACGGCGGGGGACCACAAGAGACCCAGTACTTC
TRBJ2-1 | - | - | TRBV5-6 | CASSLGGGWEQFF | TGTGCCAGCAGCTTGGGGGGAGGATGGGAGCAGTTCTTC
TRBJ1-5 | - | - | TRBV11-2 | CASSLDLGDFNQPQHF | TGTGCCAGCAGCTTAGATCTAGGGGATTTCAATCAGCCCCAGCATTTT
TRBJ2-2 | - | TRBD2 | TRBV7-3 | CASSHGGGNTGELFF | TGTGCCAGCAGTCATGGCGGGGGGAACACCGGGGAGCTGTTTTTT
TRBJ2-2 | - | - | TRBV7-8 | CASSLGASTGELFF | TGTGCCAGCAGTTTAGGCGCAAGCACCGGGGAGCTGTTTTTT
TRBJ1-1 | few | TRBD1 | TRBV27 | CASRKDRDRGFRGEAFF | TGTGCCAGCAGGAAAGACCGGGACAGGGGGTTTCGGGGTGAAGCTTTCTTT
TRBJ1-5 | few | - | TRBV7-2 | CASSLDTSGHQPQHF | TGTGCCAGCAGCTTAGATACTTCGGGTCATCAGCCCCAGCATTTT
TRBJ1-5 | once | - | TRBV28 | CASSQGAISNQPQHF | TGTGCCAGCAGCCAGGGTGCGATAAGCAATCAGCCCCAGCATTTT
TRBJ1-3 | few | TRBD1 | TRBV19 | CATRPGTGGNTIYF | TGTGCCACGCGCCCCGGGACAGGGGGAAACACCATATATTTT
TRBJ2-5 | - | TRBD2 | TRBV5-1 | CASSLSSGGAGKTQYF | TGCGCCAGCAGCTTATCTAGCGGGGGGGCCGGGAAGACCCAGTACTTC